These T cell receptor beta chains were read from a single sample in a study of T cell responses to AZD1222 COVID-19 vaccine. Assay used: immunoSEQ multiplex PCR; TCRdb lists only in-frame clones, some missing. The sample consists of about 100,000 clones, just over 90% of them appearing once. The material sequenced was peripheral blood, taken 28 days after the second AZD1222 dose. Receptors were obtained from an adult who received the AZD1222 COVID-19 vaccine. The CDR3 runs from the conserved cysteine through the conserved F or W. D genes are given only for firm matches. The listing skips clone size in some rows; elsewhere it reads once, few, many or a size class.

.	once	TRBV19	TRBJ2-1	TGTGCCAGTAGTATGAGACTGGATAATGAGCAGTTCTTC	CASSMRLDNEQFF
.	.	TRBV10-3	TRBJ1-1	TGTGCCACCTCAGGACACACTGAAGCTTTCTTT	CATSGHTEAFF
TRBD2	once	TRBV18	TRBJ2-3	TGTGCCAGCTCACCGGGACTAGCGGGAGACACAGATACGCAGTATTTT	CASSPGLAGDTDTQYF
.	.	TRBV2	TRBJ2-5	TGTGCCAGCAGTGGGTTCAACCAAGAGACCCAGTACTTC	CASSGFNQETQYF
.	.	TRBV5-6	TRBJ2-2	TGTGCCAGCAGCTTGGGACAGGAGAACACCGGGGAGCTGTTTTTT	CASSLGQENTGELFF
.	.	TRBV5-8	TRBJ2-3	TGTGCCAGCAGCTGGTCTAGCTATCACGCAGATACGCAGTATTTT	CASSWSSYHADTQYF
.	.	TRBV28	TRBJ1-5	TGTGCCAGCACCCTACGGGATCAGCCCCAGCATTTT	CASTLRDQPQHF
.	.	TRBV7-9	TRBJ1-5	TGTGCCAGCAGCCCTAGCGGGGGCCGAGGTCAGCCCCAGCATTTT	CASSPSGGRGQPQHF
TRBD1	.	TRBV5-4	TRBJ2-1	TGTGCCAGCAGCTCCCGGGACAGGGGGCAGTATGAGCAGTTCTTC	CASSSRDRGQYEQFF
.	once	TRBV28	TRBJ2-7	TGTGCCAGCAGTTCCCGCTACGAGCAGTACTTC	CASSSRYEQYF
TRBD1	.	TRBV15	TRBJ2-7	TGTGCCACCAGCAGAGATCGGGACAGGGTTTACGAGCAGTACTTC	CATSRDRDRVYEQYF
TRBD1	.	TRBV6-5	TRBJ1-4	TGTGCCAGCAGCCCCCCCGGGACAGGGAGGGAAAAACTGTTTTTT	CASSPPGTGREKLFF
.	.	TRBV7-2	TRBJ1-5	TGTGCCAGCAGCTCTGGGGGGGACCGATATCAGCCCCAGCATTTT	CASSSGGDRYQPQHF
.	.	TRBV5-1	TRBJ1-1	TGCGCCAGCAGCCCGATGACCACAACGAACACTGAAGCTTTCTTT	CASSPMTTTNTEAFF
.	once	TRBV5-1	TRBJ2-1	TGCGCCAGCAGCTTAGTTGGAGGCTCCTACAATGAGCAGTTCTTC	CASSLVGGSYNEQFF
TRBD1	.	TRBV18	TRBJ1-5	TGTGCCAGCTCACCCGACAGGGATCAGCCCCAGCATTTT	CASSPDRDQPQHF
.	.	TRBV6-5	TRBJ2-2	TGTGCCAGCAGTTATCAAGACACCGGGGAGCTGTTTTTT	CASSYQDTGELFF
.	.	TRBV7-8	TRBJ2-7	TGTGCCAGCAGCCCCGGCTACGAGCAGTACTTC	CASSPGYEQYF
TRBD1	once	TRBV5-4	TRBJ1-2	TGTGCCAGCAGCCTACAGGGGACTACTAACTATGGCTACACCTTC	CASSLQGTTNYGYTF
.	.	TRBV2	TRBJ1-2	TGTGCCAGCGGCGAGGGAAATAATGGCTACACCTTC	CASGEGNNGYTF
TRBD2	.	TRBV11-2	TRBJ2-1	TGTGCCAGCAGCTTACGCGCTAGCGGGATGGGACGGGGCAATGAGCAGTTCTTC	CASSLRASGMGRGNEQFF
TRBD1	.	TRBV10-2	TRBJ1-2	TGCGCCAGCAGTGCGGACAGGGGCAGCTATGGCTACACCTTC	CASSADRGSYGYTF
TRBD2	.	TRBV10-3	TRBJ2-1	TGTGCCATCAGTGAGTCACGGACTAGCGGGACCAATGAGCAGTTCTTC	CAISESRTSGTNEQFF
TRBD1	.	TRBV27	TRBJ1-6	TGTGCCAGCAGTCTCTCGGACAGGTCCTATAATTCACCCCTCCACTTT	CASSLSDRSYNSPLHF
.	.	TRBV10-3	TRBJ1-4	TGTGCCATCAAAAGCGGGGACGCTAATGAAAAACTGTTTTTT	CAIKSGDANEKLFF
.	.	TRBV18	TRBJ2-2	TGTGCCAGCTCACCCGGACTTCACACCGGGGAGCTGTTTTTT	CASSPGLHTGELFF
.	.	TRBV7-9	TRBJ2-1	TGTGCCAGCAGCTCCGGGACGGCGGAGCGGGTCTTC	CASSSGTAERVF
.	.	TRBV5-1	TRBJ1-5	TGCGCCAGCAGCTCCCTGGGCACTCAGCGGGGCAATCAGCCCCAGCATTTT	CASSSLGTQRGNQPQHF
.	once	TRBV5-5	TRBJ2-1	TGTGCCAGCACCTACCCCGGGACTTTAGACAATGAGCAGTTCTTC	CASTYPGTLDNEQFF
TRBD2	.	TRBV7-9	TRBJ2-3	TGTGCCAGCAGCTCTGGTGGGTCTAGCGGGAGGACAGATAAGCAGTATTTT	CASSSGGSSGRTDKQYF
.	.	TRBV7-2	TRBJ2-5	TGTGCCAGCAGCTCCAGGGGACAACAAGAGACCCAGTACTTC	CASSSRGQQETQYF
TRBD2	.	TRBV2	TRBJ2-3	TGTGCCAGCAGTGAACGGGTAGCGGGGGTCACAGATACGCAGTATTTT	CASSERVAGVTDTQYF
.	.	TRBV18	TRBJ1-5	TGTGCCAGCTCACTTCGGAAGGGCGATCAGCCCCAGCATTTT	CASSLRKGDQPQHF
TRBD2	.	TRBV7-2	TRBJ2-7	TGTGCCGCACCGGGACTAGCCCCCTACGAGCAGTACTTC	CAAPGLAPYEQYF
TRBD1	.	TRBV4-1	TRBJ1-5	TGCACCAGCAGCCAAGATGTCGGACAGGGAGCGTCGGATCAGCCCCAGCATTTT	CTSSQDVGQGASDQPQHF
.	.	TRBV5-1	TRBJ1-1	TGCGCCAGCAGCCCCTCCCTCGGGGGTTTGAACACTGAAGCTTTCTTT	CASSPSLGGLNTEAFF
.	.	TRBV5-1	TRBJ1-1	TGCGCCAGCAGCTTGGTCCCTACGGATTCTTTCACTGAAGCTTTCTTT	CASSLVPTDSFTEAFF
.	.	TRBV7-2	TRBJ1-5	TGTGCCAGCAGCCTCGGCGGGCCTCAAGATTGGCCCCAGCATTTT	CASSLGGPQDWPQHF
.	.	TRBV7-9	TRBJ2-1	TGTGCCAGCAGCTTAGGGGAGTACAACAATGAGCAGTTCTTC	CASSLGEYNNEQFF
TRBD1	.	TRBV10-3	TRBJ2-5	TGTGCCATCAGTGAGAGGGGGCCAGAGACCCAGTACTTC	CAISERGPETQYF
.	.	TRBV18	TRBJ1-5	TGTGCCAGCTCACCAACAGGGCAGGGTGCGAATCAGCCCCAGCATTTT	CASSPTGQGANQPQHF
.	.	TRBV20-1	TRBJ2-2	TGCAGTGCTAGTATCCCCTCACTAGTTTCGGCCGGGGAGCTGTTTTTT	CSASIPSLVSAGELFF
.	.	TRBV27	TRBJ1-1	TGTGCCAGCAGTTTATCAGGGTTAGGGGTGAACACTGAAGCTTTCTTT	CASSLSGLGVNTEAFF
.	.	TRBV11-3	TRBJ2-2	TGTGCCAGCAGCGTATCGGGCACCGGGGAGCTGTTTTTT	CASSVSGTGELFF
.	.	TRBV24-1	TRBJ1-3	TGTGCCACCAGTGAACCGGACAGTGGGCCCGCTGGAAACACCATATATTTT	CATSEPDSGPAGNTIYF
.	.	TRBV9	TRBJ2-5	TGTGCCAGCAGCGTAGCTACGAGAAAAGGGGGTGAGACCCAGTACTTC	CASSVATRKGGETQYF
TRBD2	.	TRBV28	TRBJ2-3	TGTGCCAGCAGTCCAGCGGGAGCGGCAGATACGCAGTATTTT	CASSPAGAADTQYF
.	.	TRBV30	TRBJ1-4	TGTGCCTGGAGCCAAATGGGGGAAAAACTGTTTTTT	CAWSQMGEKLFF
TRBD1	.	TRBV7-2	TRBJ1-5	TGTGCCAGCAGGACCGGGACAGCAAGCAATCAGCCCCAGCATTTT	CASRTGTASNQPQHF
.	.	TRBV20-1	TRBJ1-5	TGCAGTGCTAGTCGTTTGGGGGCGAGCAATCAGCCCCAGCATTTT	CSASRLGASNQPQHF
TRBD2	.	TRBV6-5	TRBJ2-3	TGTGCCAGCAGTCCGACTAGCGGGAGAACAGATACGCAGTATTTT	CASSPTSGRTDTQYF
.	.	TRBV9	TRBJ1-6	TGTGCCAGCAGCGTAGACGCAGACTATAATTCACCCCTCCACTTT	CASSVDADYNSPLHF